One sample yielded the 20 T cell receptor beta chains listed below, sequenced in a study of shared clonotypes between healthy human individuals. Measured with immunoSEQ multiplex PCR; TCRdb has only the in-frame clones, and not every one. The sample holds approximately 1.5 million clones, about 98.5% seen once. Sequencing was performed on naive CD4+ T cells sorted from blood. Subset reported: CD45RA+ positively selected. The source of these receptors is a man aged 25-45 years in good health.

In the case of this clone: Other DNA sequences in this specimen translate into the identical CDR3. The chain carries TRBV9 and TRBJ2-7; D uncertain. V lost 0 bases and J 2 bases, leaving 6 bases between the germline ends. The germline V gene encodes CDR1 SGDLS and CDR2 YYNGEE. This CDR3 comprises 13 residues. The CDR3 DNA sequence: TGTGCCAGCAGCGTAGGGGTGGCCTACGAGCAGTACTTC. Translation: CASSVGVAYEQYF.

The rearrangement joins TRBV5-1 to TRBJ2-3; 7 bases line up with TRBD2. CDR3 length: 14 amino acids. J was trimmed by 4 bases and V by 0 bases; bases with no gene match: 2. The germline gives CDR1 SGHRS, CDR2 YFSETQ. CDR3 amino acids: CASSLALAPDTQYF. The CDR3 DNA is TGCGCCAGCAGCTTGGCACTAGCGCCAGATACGCAGTATTTT.

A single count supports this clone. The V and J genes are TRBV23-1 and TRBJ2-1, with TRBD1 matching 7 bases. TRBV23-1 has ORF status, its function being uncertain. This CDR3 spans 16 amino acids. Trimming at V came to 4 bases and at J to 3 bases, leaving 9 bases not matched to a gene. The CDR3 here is CASSLGDSLFYNEQFF. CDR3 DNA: TGCGCCAGCAGTCTTGGGGACAGTCTTTTCTACAATGAGCAGTTCTTC.

The CDR3 nucleotides are TGTGCCAGCTCACCAGAGGGGATCTATGGCTACACCTTC. Amino acid sequence: CASSPEGIYGYTF. The chain links TRBV18 to TRBJ1-2; D is possibly TRBD1 (5 bases). Between the trimmed V and J ends, which lost 2 bases and 4 bases, there was a span of 8 bases. The germline CDR1 and CDR2 sequences are KGHSH and LQKENI. This CDR3 is 13 amino acids long.

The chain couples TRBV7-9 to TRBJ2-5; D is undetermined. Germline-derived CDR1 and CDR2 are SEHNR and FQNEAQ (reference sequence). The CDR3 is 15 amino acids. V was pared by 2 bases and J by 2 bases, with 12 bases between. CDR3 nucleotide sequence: TGTGCCAGCAGCTTAAACGGGCAGACTCAAGAGACCCAGTACTTC. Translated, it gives CASSLNGQTQETQYF.

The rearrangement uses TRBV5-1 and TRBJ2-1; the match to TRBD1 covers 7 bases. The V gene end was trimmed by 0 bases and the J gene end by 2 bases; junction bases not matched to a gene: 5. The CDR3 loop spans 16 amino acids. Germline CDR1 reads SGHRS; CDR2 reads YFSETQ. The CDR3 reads CASSLAWDRPYNEQFF. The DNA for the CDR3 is TGCGCCAGCAGCTTGGCCTGGGACAGACCCTACAATGAGCAGTTCTTC.

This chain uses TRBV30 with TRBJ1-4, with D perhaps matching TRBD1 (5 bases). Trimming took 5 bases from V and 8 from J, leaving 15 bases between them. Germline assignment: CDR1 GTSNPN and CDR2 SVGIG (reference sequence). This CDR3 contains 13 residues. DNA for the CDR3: TGTGCCTGGTCTAAAAGAGGGGCGGAAAAACTGTTTTTT. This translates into CAWSKRGAEKLFF.

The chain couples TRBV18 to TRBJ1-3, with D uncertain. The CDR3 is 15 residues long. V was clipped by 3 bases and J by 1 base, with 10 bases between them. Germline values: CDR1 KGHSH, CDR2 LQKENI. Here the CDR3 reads CASSPLESSGNTIYF. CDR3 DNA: TGTGCCAGCTCACCGTTGGAATCTTCTGGAAACACCATATATTTT.

The CDR3 region has the DNA TGTGCCAGCAGACTGGGACTTTATGGCTACACCTTC. Residues: CASRLGLYGYTF. This rearrangement joins TRBV28 to TRBJ1-2, with D perhaps TRBD1 (5 bases). Trimming stripped 6 bases from V and 5 bases from J, with 10 bases between. The CDR3 contains 12 residues. Per germline, CDR1 MDHEN and CDR2 SYDVKM.

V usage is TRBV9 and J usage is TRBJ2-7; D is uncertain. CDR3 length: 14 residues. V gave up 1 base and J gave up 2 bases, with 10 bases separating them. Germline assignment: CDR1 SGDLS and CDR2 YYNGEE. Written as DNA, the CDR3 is TGTGCCAGCAGCGTACTTCCTCGGACCTACGAGCAGTACTTC. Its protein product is CASSVLPRTYEQYF.

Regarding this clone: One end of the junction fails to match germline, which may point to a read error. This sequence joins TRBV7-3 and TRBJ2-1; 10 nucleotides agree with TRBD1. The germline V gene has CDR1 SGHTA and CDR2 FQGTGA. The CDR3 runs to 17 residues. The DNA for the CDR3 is TGTGCCAGCAGCTCTAACCCGGGACAGGGGAATGGCAATCAGCAGTTCTTC. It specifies CASSSNPGQGNGNQQFF.

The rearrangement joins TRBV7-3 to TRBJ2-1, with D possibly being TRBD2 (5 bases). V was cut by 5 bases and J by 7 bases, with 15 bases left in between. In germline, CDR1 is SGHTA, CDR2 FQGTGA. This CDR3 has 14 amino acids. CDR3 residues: CASSPKLVSNEQFF. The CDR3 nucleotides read TGTGCCAGCAGCCCTAAACTAGTATCTAATGAGCAGTTCTTC. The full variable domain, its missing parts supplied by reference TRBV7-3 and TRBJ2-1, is GAGVSQTPSNKVTEKGKYVELRCDPISGHTALYWYRQSLGQGPEFLIYFQGTGAADDSGLPNDRFFAVRPEGSVSTLKIQRTERGDSAVYLCASSPKLVSNEQFFGPGTRLTVL.

The CDR3: CASSFRGTYNEQFF. CDR3 DNA: TGTGCCAGCAGTTTTCGGGGAACGTACAATGAGCAGTTCTTC. The V and J genes are TRBV27 and TRBJ2-1; maybe TRBD2 (5 bases). Germline lookup yields CDR1 MNHEY and CDR2 SMNVEV (reference sequence). Deletions cut 3 bases from V and 4 bases from J, with 10 bases between. The CDR3 is made up of 14 amino acids.

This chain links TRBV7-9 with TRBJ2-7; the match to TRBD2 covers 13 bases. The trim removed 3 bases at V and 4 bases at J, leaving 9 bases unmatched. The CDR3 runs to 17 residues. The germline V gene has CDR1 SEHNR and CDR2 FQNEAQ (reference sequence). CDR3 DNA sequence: TGTGCCAGCAGCTTTGGTGGACTAGCGGGAGATAGGTACGAGCAGTACTTC. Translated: CASSFGGLAGDRYEQYF.

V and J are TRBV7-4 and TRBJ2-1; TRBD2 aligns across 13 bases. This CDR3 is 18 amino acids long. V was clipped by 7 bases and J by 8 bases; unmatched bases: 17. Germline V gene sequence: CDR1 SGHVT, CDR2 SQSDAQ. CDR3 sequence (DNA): TGTGCCAGCACCACCGGGACTAGCGGGAAAGATTATATCTATGAGCAGTTCTTC. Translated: CASTTGTSGKDYIYEQFF.

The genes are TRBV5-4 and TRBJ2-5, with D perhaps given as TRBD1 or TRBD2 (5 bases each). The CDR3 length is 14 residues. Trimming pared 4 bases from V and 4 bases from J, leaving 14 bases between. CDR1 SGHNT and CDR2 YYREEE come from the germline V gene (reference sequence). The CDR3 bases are TGTGCCAGCAGCCACCGGGGACCATTAGAGACCCAGTACTTC. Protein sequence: CASSHRGPLETQYF. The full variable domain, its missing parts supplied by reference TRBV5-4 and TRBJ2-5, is ETGVTQSPTHLIKTRGQQVTLRCSSQSGHNTVSWYQQALGQGPQFIFQYYREEENGRGNFPPRFSGLQFPNYSSELNVNALELDDSALYLCASSHRGPLETQYFGPGTRLLVL.

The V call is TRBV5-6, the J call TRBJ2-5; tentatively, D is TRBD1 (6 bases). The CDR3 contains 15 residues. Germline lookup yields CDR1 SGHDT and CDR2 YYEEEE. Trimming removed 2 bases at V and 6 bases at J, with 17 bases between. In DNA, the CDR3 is TGTGCCAGCAGCTTACCGGACAGAGCTAAGAAGACCCAGTACTTC. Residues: CASSLPDRAKKTQYF.

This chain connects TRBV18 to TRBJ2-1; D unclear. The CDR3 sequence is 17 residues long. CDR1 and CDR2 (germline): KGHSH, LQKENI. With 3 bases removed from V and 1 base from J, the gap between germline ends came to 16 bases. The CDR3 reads CASSPVRLSLSYNEQFF. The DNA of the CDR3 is TGTGCCAGCTCACCGGTCAGACTTTCCCTGTCCTACAATGAGCAGTTCTTC.

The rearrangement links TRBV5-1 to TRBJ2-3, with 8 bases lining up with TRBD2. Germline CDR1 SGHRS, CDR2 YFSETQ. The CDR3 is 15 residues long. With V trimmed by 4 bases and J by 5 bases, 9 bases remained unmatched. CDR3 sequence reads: CASSVTSGTGDTQYF. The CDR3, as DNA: TGCGCCAGCAGCGTCACTAGCGGAACGGGAGATACGCAGTATTTT.

Written as DNA, the CDR3 is TGTGCCATCAGTGATGGGGGTGGCAATCAGCCCCAGCATTTT. Translation: CAISDGGGNQPQHF. The chain uses TRBV10-3 and TRBJ1-5, with D perhaps matching TRBD1 (5 bases). Trimming took off 3 bases at V and 2 bases at J, with 8 bases between the two ends. This CDR3 contains 14 residues. Looked up from germline, CDR1 is ENHRY and CDR2 is SYGVKD.